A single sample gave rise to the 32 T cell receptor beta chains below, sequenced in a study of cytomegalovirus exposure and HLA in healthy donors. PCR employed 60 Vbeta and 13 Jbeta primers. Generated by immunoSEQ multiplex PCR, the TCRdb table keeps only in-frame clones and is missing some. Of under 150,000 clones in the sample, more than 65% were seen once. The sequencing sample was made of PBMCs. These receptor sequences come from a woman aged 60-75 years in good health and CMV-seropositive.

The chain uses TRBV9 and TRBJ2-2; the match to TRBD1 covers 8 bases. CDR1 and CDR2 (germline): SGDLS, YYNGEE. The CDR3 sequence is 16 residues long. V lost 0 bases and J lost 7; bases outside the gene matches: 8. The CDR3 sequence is CASSVGDRLWHGELFF. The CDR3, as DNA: TGTGCCAGCAGCGTAGGGGACAGGTTATGGCACGGGGAGCTGTTTTTT.

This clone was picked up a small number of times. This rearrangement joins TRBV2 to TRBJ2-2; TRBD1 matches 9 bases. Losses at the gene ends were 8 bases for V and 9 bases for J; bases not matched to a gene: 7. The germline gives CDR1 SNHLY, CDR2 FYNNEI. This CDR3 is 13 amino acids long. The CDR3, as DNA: TGTGCCAGCGAGGTAACAGGGGGCCGGGAGCTGTTTTTT. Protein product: CASEVTGGRELFF.

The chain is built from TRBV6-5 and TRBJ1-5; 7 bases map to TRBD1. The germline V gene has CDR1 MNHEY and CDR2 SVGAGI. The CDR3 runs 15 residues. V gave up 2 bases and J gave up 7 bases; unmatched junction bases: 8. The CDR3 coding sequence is TGTGCCAGCAGTTACACCCGGGACAGTCAACAGCCCCAGCATTTT. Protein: CASSYTRDSQQPQHF.

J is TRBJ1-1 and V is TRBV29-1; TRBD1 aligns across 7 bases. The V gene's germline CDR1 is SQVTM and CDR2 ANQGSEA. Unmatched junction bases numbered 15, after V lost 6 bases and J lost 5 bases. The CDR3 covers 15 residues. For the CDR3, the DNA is TGCAGCGTCAGACAGGGTGGGGGTGGGGGGACTGAAGCTTTCTTT. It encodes CSVRQGGGGGTEAFF.

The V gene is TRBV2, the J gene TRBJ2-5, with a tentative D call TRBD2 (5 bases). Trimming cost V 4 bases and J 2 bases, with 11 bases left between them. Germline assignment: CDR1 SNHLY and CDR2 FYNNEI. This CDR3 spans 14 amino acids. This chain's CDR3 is CASSVRGSQETQYF. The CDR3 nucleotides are TGTGCCAGCAGTGTTCGGGGTTCACAAGAGACCCAGTACTTC.

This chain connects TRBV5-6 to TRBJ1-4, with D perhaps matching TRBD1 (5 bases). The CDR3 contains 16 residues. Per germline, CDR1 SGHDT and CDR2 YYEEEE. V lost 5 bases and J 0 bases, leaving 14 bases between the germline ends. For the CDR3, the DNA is TGTGCCAGCAGGCAAAGGAGGGGTACAACTAATGAAAAACTGTTTTTT. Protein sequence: CASRQRRGTTNEKLFF.

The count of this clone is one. CDR3 in DNA: TGTGCCAGCAGCCTGCGATCTGGGGCCAACGTCCTGACTTTC. This translates into CASSLRSGANVLTF. This chain uses TRBV7-9 with TRBJ2-6; D ambiguous. V shed 5 bases and J shed 1 base, with 6 bases lying between them. CDR3 length: 14 amino acids. CDR1 is SEHNR and CDR2 is FQNEAQ in the germline V gene (reference sequence).

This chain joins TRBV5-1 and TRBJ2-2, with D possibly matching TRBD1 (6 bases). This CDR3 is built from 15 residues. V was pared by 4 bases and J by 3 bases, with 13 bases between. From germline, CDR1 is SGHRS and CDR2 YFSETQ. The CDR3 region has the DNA TGCGCCAGCAGCGCCTACAGGGTAGACACCGGGGAGCTGTTTTTT. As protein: CASSAYRVDTGELFF.

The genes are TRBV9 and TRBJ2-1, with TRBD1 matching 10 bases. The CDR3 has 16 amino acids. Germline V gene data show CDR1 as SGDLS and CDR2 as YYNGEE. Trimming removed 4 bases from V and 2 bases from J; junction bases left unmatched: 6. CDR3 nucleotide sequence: TGTGCCAGCAGCTCCCGGACAGGGGGGACCTACAATGAGCAGTTCTTC. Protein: CASSSRTGGTYNEQFF.

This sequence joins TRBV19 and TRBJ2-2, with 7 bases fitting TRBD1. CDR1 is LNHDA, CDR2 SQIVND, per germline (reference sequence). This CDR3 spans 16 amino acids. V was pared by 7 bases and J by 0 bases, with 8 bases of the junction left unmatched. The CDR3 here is CASTTRDSANTGELFF. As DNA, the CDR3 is TGTGCCAGTACCACGAGGGACAGCGCGAACACCGGGGAGCTGTTTTTT.

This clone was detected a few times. The CDR3 here is CAIRPGQGAAEAFF. DNA for the CDR3: TGTGCCATCAGGCCGGGACAGGGGGCCGCTGAAGCTTTCTTT. The chain recombines TRBV10-3 with TRBJ1-1, with 12 bases that match TRBD1. Unmatched junction bases numbered 5, after V lost 6 bases and J lost 6 bases. The CDR3 is 14 amino acids. Germline V gives CDR1 ENHRY, CDR2 SYGVKD.

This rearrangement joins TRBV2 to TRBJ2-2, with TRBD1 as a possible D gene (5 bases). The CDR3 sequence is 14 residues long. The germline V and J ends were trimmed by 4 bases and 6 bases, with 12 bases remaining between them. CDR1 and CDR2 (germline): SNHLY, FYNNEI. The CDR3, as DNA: TGTGCCAGCAGTGGGGTAGGGGTCCCCGGGGAGCTGTTTTTT. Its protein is CASSGVGVPGELFF.

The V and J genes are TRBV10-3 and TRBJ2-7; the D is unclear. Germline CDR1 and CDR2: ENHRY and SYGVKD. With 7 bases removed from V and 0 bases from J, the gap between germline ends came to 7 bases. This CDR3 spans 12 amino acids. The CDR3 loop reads CAIITDSYEQYF. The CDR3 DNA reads TGTGCCATCATAACTGACTCCTACGAGCAGTACTTC.

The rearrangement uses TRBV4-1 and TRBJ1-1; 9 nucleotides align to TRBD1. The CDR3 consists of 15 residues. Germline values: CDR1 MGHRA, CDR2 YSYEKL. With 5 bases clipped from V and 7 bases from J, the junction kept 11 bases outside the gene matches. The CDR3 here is CASSTNRGTGSEAFF. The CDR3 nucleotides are TGCGCCAGCAGCACCAATCGAGGGACAGGGAGTGAAGCTTTCTTT.

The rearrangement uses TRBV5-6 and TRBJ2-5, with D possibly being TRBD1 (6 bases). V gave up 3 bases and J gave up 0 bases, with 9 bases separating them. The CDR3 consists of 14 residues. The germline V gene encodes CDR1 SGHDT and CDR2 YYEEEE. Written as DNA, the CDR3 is TGTGCCAGCAGCTCACAGGGTTACCAAGAGACCCAGTACTTC. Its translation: CASSSQGYQETQYF.

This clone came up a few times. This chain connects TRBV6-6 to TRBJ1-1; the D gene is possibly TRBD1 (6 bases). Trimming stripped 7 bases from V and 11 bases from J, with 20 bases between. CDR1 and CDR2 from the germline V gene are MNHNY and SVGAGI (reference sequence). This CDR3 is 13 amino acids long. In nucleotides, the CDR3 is TGTGCCAGCACTCGAGCCGACAGGTTCGGGGCTTTCTTT. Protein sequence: CASTRADRFGAFF.

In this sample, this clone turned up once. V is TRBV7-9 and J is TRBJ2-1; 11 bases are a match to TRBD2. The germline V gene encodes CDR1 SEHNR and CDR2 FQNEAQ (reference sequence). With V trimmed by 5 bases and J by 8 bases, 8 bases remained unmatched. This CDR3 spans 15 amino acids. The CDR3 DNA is TGTGCCAGCAGCCCCCCTAGCGGGGGGTTCGATGAGCAGTTCTTC. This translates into CASSPPSGGFDEQFF.

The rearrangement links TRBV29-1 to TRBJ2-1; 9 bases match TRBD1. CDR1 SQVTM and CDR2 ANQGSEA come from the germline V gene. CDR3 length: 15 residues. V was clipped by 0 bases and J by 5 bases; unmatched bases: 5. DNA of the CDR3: TGCAGCGTTGAAGATGTGGGACAGGGCGACAATGAGCAGTTCTTC. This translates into CSVEDVGQGDNEQFF.

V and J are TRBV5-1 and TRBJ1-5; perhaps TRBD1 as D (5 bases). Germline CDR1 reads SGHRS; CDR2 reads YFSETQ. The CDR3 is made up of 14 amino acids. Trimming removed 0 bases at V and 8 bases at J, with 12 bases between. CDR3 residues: CASSLDGVTEPQHF. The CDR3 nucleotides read TGCGCCAGCAGCTTGGATGGCGTGACAGAGCCCCAGCATTTT.

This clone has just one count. The CDR3 coding sequence is TGTGCCAGCAGCCCCCGGACAGGGGAATTCTATGGCTACACCTTC. Its translation: CASSPRTGEFYGYTF. The chain has TRBV9 and TRBJ1-2; 9 positions match TRBD1. V gave up 4 bases and J gave up 4 bases; unmatched junction bases: 8. Germline V CDR1 and CDR2: SGDLS, YYNGEE. The CDR3 spans 15 residues.

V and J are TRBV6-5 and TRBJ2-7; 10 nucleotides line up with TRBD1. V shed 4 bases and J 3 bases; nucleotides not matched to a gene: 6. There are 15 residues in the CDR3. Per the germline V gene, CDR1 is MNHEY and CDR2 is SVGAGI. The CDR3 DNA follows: TGTGCCAGCAGTTTCGGACAGGGGGAGGGCTACGAGCAGTACTTC. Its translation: CASSFGQGEGYEQYF.

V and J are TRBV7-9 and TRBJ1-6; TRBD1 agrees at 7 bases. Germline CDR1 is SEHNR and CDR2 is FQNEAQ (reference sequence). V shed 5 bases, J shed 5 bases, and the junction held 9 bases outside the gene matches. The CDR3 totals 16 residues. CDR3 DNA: TGTGCCAGCAGCCCCCGACAGGGTGGGCATAATTCACCCCTCCACTTT. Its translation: CASSPRQGGHNSPLHF.

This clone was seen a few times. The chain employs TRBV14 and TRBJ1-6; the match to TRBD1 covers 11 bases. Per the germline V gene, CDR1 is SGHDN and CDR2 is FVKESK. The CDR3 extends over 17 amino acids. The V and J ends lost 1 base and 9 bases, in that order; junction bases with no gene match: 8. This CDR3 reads CASSQVGGQGAGSPLHF. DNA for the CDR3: TGTGCCAGCAGCCAAGTGGGTGGACAGGGGGCGGGTTCACCCCTCCACTTT.

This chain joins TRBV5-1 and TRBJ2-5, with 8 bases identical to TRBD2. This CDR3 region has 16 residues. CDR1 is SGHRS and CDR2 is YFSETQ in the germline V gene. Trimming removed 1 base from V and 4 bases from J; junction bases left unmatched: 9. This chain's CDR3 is CASSLSGGGPPETQYF. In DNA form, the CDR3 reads TGCGCCAGCAGCTTGTCAGGCGGGGGGCCCCCAGAGACCCAGTACTTC.

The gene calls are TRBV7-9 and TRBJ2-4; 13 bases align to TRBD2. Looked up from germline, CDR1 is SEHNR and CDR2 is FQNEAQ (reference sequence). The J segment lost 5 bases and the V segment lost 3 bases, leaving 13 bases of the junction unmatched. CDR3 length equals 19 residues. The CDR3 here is CASSFRLAGGHSSQNIQYF. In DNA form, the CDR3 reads TGTGCCAGCAGCTTCAGACTAGCGGGGGGCCATTCCTCCCAAAACATTCAGTACTTC.

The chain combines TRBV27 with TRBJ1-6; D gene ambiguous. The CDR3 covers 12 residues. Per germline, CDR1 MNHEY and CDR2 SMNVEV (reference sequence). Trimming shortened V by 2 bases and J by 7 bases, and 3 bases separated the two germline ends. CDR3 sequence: CASSLENSPLHF. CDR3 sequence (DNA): TGTGCCAGCAGTTTAGAGAATTCACCCCTCCACTTT.

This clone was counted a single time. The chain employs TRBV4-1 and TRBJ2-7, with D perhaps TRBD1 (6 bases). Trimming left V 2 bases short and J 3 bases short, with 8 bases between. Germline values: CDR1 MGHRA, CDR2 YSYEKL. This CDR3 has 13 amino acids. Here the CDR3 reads CASSQRDNYEQYF. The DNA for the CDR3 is TGCGCCAGCAGCCAACGGGACAACTACGAGCAGTACTTC.

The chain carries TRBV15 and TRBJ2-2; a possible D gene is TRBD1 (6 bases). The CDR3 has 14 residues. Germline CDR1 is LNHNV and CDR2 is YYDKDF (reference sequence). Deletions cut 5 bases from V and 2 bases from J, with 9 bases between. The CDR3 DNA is TGTGCCACCAGCGGACAGTTAAACACCGGGGAGCTGTTTTTT. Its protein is CATSGQLNTGELFF.

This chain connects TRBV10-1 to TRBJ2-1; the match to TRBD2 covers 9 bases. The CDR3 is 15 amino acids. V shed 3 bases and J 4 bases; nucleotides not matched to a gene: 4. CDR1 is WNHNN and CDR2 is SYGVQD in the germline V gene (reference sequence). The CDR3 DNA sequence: TGCGCCAGCAGTGAAGGTCTAGCGGGGTACAATGAGCAGTTCTTC. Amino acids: CASSEGLAGYNEQFF.

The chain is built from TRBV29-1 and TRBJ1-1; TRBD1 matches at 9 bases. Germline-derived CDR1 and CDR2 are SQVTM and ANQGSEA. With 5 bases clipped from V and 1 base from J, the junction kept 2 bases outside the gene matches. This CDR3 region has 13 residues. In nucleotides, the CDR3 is TGCAGCGTTTCGACAGGGGGGAACACTGAAGCTTTCTTT. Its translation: CSVSTGGNTEAFF.

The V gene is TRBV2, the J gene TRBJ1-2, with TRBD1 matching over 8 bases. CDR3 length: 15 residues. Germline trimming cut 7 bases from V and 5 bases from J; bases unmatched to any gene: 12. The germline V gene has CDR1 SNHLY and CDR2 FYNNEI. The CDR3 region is CASTQRETGAYGYTF. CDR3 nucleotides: TGTGCCAGCACCCAAAGGGAGACAGGGGCGTATGGCTACACCTTC.

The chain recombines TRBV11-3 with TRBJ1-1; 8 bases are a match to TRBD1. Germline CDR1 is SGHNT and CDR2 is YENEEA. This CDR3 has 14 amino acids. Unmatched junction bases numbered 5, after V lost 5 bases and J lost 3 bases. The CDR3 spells CASSPQGGDTEAFF. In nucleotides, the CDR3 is TGTGCCAGCAGCCCACAGGGGGGGGACACTGAAGCTTTCTTT.